The TCR beta chain under discussion was sequenced for a study of T cells after yellow fever vaccination. Germline-derived CDR1 and CDR2 are DFQATT and SNEGSKA (reference sequence). V was cut by 6 bases and J by 5 bases, with 10 bases left in between. This CDR3 is 12 amino acids long. General study results and limits: Most clones from primary vaccination were detected again post-booster (just over 95% CD4, about 88% CD8). Abundant clonotypes (contaminants from the bulk population) could be present in FACS-sorted repertoires. Clonotype sharing between CD4 and CD8 compartments was small.

The 5'RACE template-switching step produced TCR cDNA and added a universal primer site and UMIs. Using its own MiXCR run on the 5' RACE reads, TCRdb lists one record per CDR3 protein. The data contain over 20,000 distinct CDR3 sequences, 5% to 7% of them singletons. This clonotype was observed at least ten times. The clonotype originates from a man between 25 and 39 years old who received the YFV17D yellow fever vaccine. The chain combines TRBV20-1 with TRBJ2-2; TRBD1 might be the D (6 bases). This material consisted of PBMCs, either bulk or a sorted T-cell subset (CD4+, CD8+, memory, or dextramer-sorted; not recorded which), taken 15 days after the yellow fever booster vaccination. The chain's CDR3 is CSAHRDTGELFF. The CDR3 nucleotides read TGCAGTGCCCACAGGGATACCGGGGAGCTGTTTTTT.